What follows are 26 T cell receptor beta chains derived from one specimen sequenced in a study of response to subunit inactivated influenza vaccine. Via MiXCR, TCRdb re-called the RT-PCR reads, giving one row per CDR3 protein. This table holds fewer than 700,000 distinct CDR3 sequences, approximately 12% found once. Specimen: PBMCs from blood, collected roughly 45 days after vaccination. The receptors stem from a man aged 50-59 years who received an inactivated influenza vaccine.

This clonotype was counted many times. This sequence joins TRBV12-3 or TRBV12-4 and TRBJ2-2; D gene unclear. The CDR3 extends over 12 amino acids. Trimming stripped 6 bases from V and 3 bases from J, with 5 bases between. This CDR3 is CASSHYTGELFF. CDR3 coding DNA: TGTGCCAGCAGCCATTACACCGGGGAGCTGTTTTTT.

This chain joins TRBV3-1 and TRBJ2-1; 7 positions match TRBD1. The germline CDR1 and CDR2 sequences are LGHDT and YNNKEL (reference sequence). Trimming at V came to 4 bases and at J to 4 bases, leaving 10 bases not matched to a gene. This CDR3 comprises 16 residues. In DNA form, the CDR3 reads TGTGCCAGCAGCCCAGGGGGACACCTTGATTACAATGAGCAGTTCTTC. It codes for CASSPGGHLDYNEQFF.

The table lists this clonotype with a few counts. The chain carries TRBV6-1 and TRBJ2-1; possibly TRBD1 for D (6 bases). With 5 bases removed from V and 0 bases from J, the gap between germline ends came to 17 bases. Germline loops: CDR1 MNHNS, CDR2 SASEGT. This CDR3 spans 17 amino acids. The CDR3 DNA reads as TGTGCCAGCAGTACCAGGACAGAACGGAGCTCCTACAATGAGCAGTTCTTC. It translates to CASSTRTERSSYNEQFF.

V usage is TRBV4-2 and J usage is TRBJ2-2; the match to TRBD1 covers 8 bases. Trimming removed 3 bases from V and 5 bases from J; junction bases left unmatched: 11. Germline values: CDR1 LGHNA, CDR2 YNFKEQ. CDR3 length equals 17 residues. The CDR3 loop reads CASSHPGQGRFTGELFF. DNA for the CDR3: TGTGCCAGCAGCCACCCCGGACAGGGACGATTTACCGGGGAGCTGTTTTTT.

As DNA, the CDR3 is TGTGCCAGCAGCTTAGAAGCGACTAGCGGGAGGTTGGGTACGCAGTATTTT. The encoded protein is CASSLEATSGRLGTQYF. The chain couples TRBV11-2 to TRBJ2-3, with 13 bases that match TRBD2. The CDR3 length is 17 residues. Losses at the gene ends were 0 bases for V and 8 bases for J; bases not matched to a gene: 8. Germline V gene data show CDR1 as SGHAT and CDR2 as FQNNGV.

In its sample, this clonotype was seen many times. V and J are TRBV28 and TRBJ2-3, with TRBD1 identical over 7 bases. The CDR3 extends over 14 amino acids. V shed 2 bases and J 2 bases; nucleotides not matched to a gene: 1. CDR1 is MDHEN, CDR2 SYDVKM, per germline. Here the CDR3 reads CASSLRGLTDTQYF. The CDR3 DNA reads TGTGCCAGCAGTTTAAGGGGGCTCACAGATACGCAGTATTTT.

The chain couples TRBV2 to TRBJ2-1; D gene unclear. The germline V gene encodes CDR1 SNHLY and CDR2 FYNNEI. This CDR3 is 17 amino acids long. V was shortened by 3 bases and J by 2 bases, with 17 bases between the two germline ends. CDR3 sequence reads: CASSEKVRLGPYNEQFF. The CDR3 bases are TGTGCCAGCAGTGAGAAGGTACGGCTAGGTCCCTACAATGAGCAGTTCTTC. Combining the CDR3 with reference TRBV2 and TRBJ2-1 gives the whole variable domain EPEVTQTPSHQVTQMGQEVILRCVPISNHLYFYWYRQILGQKVEFLVSFYNNEISEKSEIFDDQFSVERPDGSNFTLKIRSTKLEDSAMYFCASSEKVRLGPYNEQFFGPGTRLTVL.

This chain uses TRBV5-6 with TRBJ2-5, with TRBD2 matching over 10 bases. Germline V gene data show CDR1 as SGHDT and CDR2 as YYEEEE. Trimming at V came to 4 bases and at J to 0 bases, leaving 0 bases not matched to a gene. There are 14 residues in the CDR3. As DNA, the CDR3 is TGTGCCAGCAGCCTAGCGGGGGACCAAGAGACCCAGTACTTC. This translates into CASSLAGDQETQYF.

In its sample, this clonotype was seen many times. The chain links TRBV7-9 to TRBJ2-3; D not certain. The CDR3 sequence is 14 residues long. Per germline, CDR1 SEHNR and CDR2 FQNEAQ (reference sequence). Trimming removed 6 bases from V and 2 bases from J, with 12 bases in between. This CDR3 is CASRYGGNTDTQYF. CDR3 sequence (DNA): TGTGCCAGCAGATATGGTGGGAACACAGATACGCAGTATTTT.

This chain uses TRBV11-2 with TRBJ1-1; no firm D call. The germline CDR1 and CDR2 sequences are SGHAT and FQNNGV. Trimming left V 2 bases short and J 4 bases short, with 11 bases between. This CDR3 is 14 amino acids long. CDR3 residues: CASSLYGVSTEAFF. The CDR3 DNA is TGTGCCAGCAGCTTATATGGGGTTAGCACTGAAGCTTTCTTT.

This clonotype was found a few times. The chain joins TRBV12-3 or TRBV12-4 to TRBJ2-2; possible D gene TRBD1, 6 bases. This CDR3 comprises 14 residues. V dropped 6 bases and J dropped 3 bases, with 11 bases sitting between them. In DNA, the CDR3 is TGTGCCAGCAGCCTGGGACACGACACCGGGGAGCTGTTTTTT. It specifies CASSLGHDTGELFF.

The chain recombines TRBV4-2 with TRBJ1-2, with D uncertain. Trimming removed 0 bases from V and 8 bases from J, with 4 bases in between. CDR1 and CDR2 from the germline V gene are LGHNA and YNFKEQ. This CDR3 has 11 residues. This CDR3 reads CASSQDGGYTF. Written as DNA, the CDR3 is TGTGCCAGCAGCCAAGACGGGGGCTACACCTTC.

This clonotype was counted a few times. This chain joins TRBV5-6 and TRBJ2-2, with D possibly being TRBD1 or TRBD2 (5 bases each). This CDR3 has 17 residues. In germline, CDR1 is SGHDT, CDR2 YYEEEE. V was pared by 3 bases and J by 7 bases, with 22 bases between. CDR3 residues: CASSSLWDGELNGELFF. CDR3 bases: TGTGCCAGCAGCTCTCTCTGGGACGGCGAACTCAACGGGGAGCTGTTTTTT.

CDR3 protein: CSARQLAGGSHEQFF. The CDR3 DNA follows: TGCAGTGCTAGGCAACTAGCGGGGGGGAGCCATGAGCAGTTCTTC. V is TRBV20-1 and J is TRBJ2-1; 13 bases fit TRBD2. The trim removed 3 bases at V and 8 bases at J, leaving 7 bases unmatched. This CDR3 comprises 15 residues. CDR1 is DFQATT and CDR2 is SNEGSKA in the germline V gene (reference sequence).

The genes are TRBV12-3 or TRBV12-4 and TRBJ1-1; no clear D. CDR3 length equals 11 residues. The ends were cut back, 6 bases at V and 3 bases at J, with 5 bases in the middle. In DNA, the CDR3 is TGTGCCAGCAGACTCGACACTGAAGCTTTCTTT. This codes for CASRLDTEAFF.

This clonotype was counted ten times or more. The V call is TRBV12-3 or TRBV12-4, the J call TRBJ2-5, with 8 bases lining up with TRBD1. Trimming at V came to 6 bases and at J to 3 bases, leaving 6 bases not matched to a gene. The CDR3 spans 14 residues. The CDR3 reads CASRDRTGKETQYF. The CDR3 DNA reads as TGTGCCAGCAGAGATCGGACAGGGAAAGAGACCCAGTACTTC.

On this clonotype itself: With a much larger clone just one base away, this may be a read error. The rearrangement joins TRBV7-2 to TRBJ2-5; 8 bases fit TRBD2. The CDR3 has 12 residues. CDR1 is SGHTA and CDR2 is FQGNSA in the germline V gene. This CDR3 is CPSSLREATKYF. CDR3 nucleotide sequence: TGTCCCAGCAGCTTGCGGGAGGCTACAAAGTACTTC.

This clonotype was seen at least ten times. The chain has TRBV29-1 and TRBJ2-3; weak D call: TRBD2 (5 bases). Looked up from germline, CDR1 is SQVTM and CDR2 is ANQGSEA. The CDR3 is made up of 12 amino acids. V shed 6 bases and J shed 6 bases, with 13 bases lying between them. The CDR3, as DNA: TGCAGCGTGAGCCAAGCGGTGGATACGCAGTATTTT. Protein sequence: CSVSQAVDTQYF.

The sample holds many counts of this clonotype. V and J are TRBV7-9 and TRBJ2-1; 8 positions agree with TRBD2. The CDR3 is 16 residues long. Looked up from germline, CDR1 is SEHNR and CDR2 is FQNEAQ (reference sequence). V gave up 3 bases and J gave up 2 bases; unmatched junction bases: 6. The CDR3 sequence is CASSFIPGGPYNEQFF. The CDR3 DNA reads TGTGCCAGCAGCTTTATTCCGGGGGGGCCCTACAATGAGCAGTTCTTC.

This clonotype appeared a few times. V usage is TRBV7-9 and J usage is TRBJ2-1; D call uncertain. Germline lookup yields CDR1 SEHNR and CDR2 FQNEAQ (reference sequence). V shed 5 bases and J shed 8 bases, with 10 bases lying between them. The CDR3 is 12 amino acids. The CDR3 DNA is TGTGCCAGCAGCCTGGGCCGCTATGAGCAGTTCTTC. Translating it yields CASSLGRYEQFF.

This clonotype was recorded a few times. The rearrangement links TRBV6-2 or TRBV6-3 to TRBJ1-2, with unresolved D. The V end lost 5 bases, the J end lost 5 bases, and 6 bases lay between the germline ends. CDR3 length equals 11 residues. The V gene's germline CDR1 is MNHEY and CDR2 SVGEGT. This chain's CDR3 is CASSQAYGYTF. The CDR3 region has the DNA TGTGCCAGCAGTCAGGCTTATGGCTACACCTTC.

Ten or more counts support this clonotype. The chain uses TRBV12-3 or TRBV12-4 and TRBJ1-5; the D is unclear. The CDR3 contains 14 residues. V lost 4 bases to trimming and J lost 0 bases, with 7 bases between them. The DNA of the CDR3 is TGTGCCAGCAGTTCTGGAAATAGCAATCAGCCCCAGCATTTT. This gives the protein CASSSGNSNQPQHF.

In its sample, this clonotype was seen many times. This chain joins TRBV10-3 and TRBJ2-3, with D uncertain. Trimming stripped 7 bases from V and 5 bases from J, with 13 bases between. Germline lookup yields CDR1 ENHRY and CDR2 SYGVKD. The CDR3 consists of 13 residues. In nucleotides, the CDR3 is TGTGCCATCATGGGGATTCAGGTAGATACGCAGTATTTT. It encodes CAIMGIQVDTQYF.

This clonotype was seen more than once but under ten times. The chain employs TRBV2 and TRBJ1-2; TRBD1 agrees at 8 bases. Trimming at V came to 6 bases and at J to 4 bases, leaving 7 bases not matched to a gene. The CDR3 contains 14 residues. Looked up from germline, CDR1 is SNHLY and CDR2 is FYNNEI. The CDR3 spells CASSRQGLTYGYTF. The CDR3 DNA reads TGTGCCAGCAGCAGACAGGGGTTGACCTATGGCTACACCTTC.

The chain is built from TRBV7-2 and TRBJ1-5, with 7 bases matching TRBD1. The germline V gene encodes CDR1 SGHTA and CDR2 FQGNSA. Trimming at V came to 5 bases and at J to 5 bases, leaving 6 bases not matched to a gene. The CDR3 runs to 14 residues. For the CDR3, the DNA is TGTGCCAGCAGCGACAGGGCAGGGGATCAGCCCCAGCATTTT. Amino acid sequence: CASSDRAGDQPQHF.

Only a few counts were recorded for this clonotype. The genes are TRBV15 and TRBJ2-6; D unclear. V was shortened by 0 bases and J by 1 base, with 7 bases between the two germline ends. This CDR3 contains 16 residues. Germline lookup yields CDR1 LNHNV and CDR2 YYDKDF (reference sequence). The CDR3 protein is CATSRDPRSGANVLTF. The CDR3 DNA sequence: TGTGCCACCAGCAGAGATCCGCGGTCTGGGGCCAACGTCCTGACTTTC.